These T cell receptor beta chains were read from a single sample in a study of response to subunit inactivated influenza vaccine. TCRdb called the RT-PCR reads again in MiXCR, with one record for every CDR3 protein. The table records hundreds of thousands of distinct CDR3 sequences, 14% of them present only once. The sequences come from PBMCs from blood, collected 14 to 15 days before vaccination. The receptors originated from a man aged 50-59 years who received an inactivated influenza vaccine. Each CDR3 is given with its conserved first and last residue.

TRBV27	TRBJ1-3	CASSLTYSGNTIYF
TRBV6-2/TRBV6-3	TRBJ1-1	CASSAPDSSNTEAFF
TRBV29-1	TRBJ2-1	CSVESGRAWSYNEQFF
TRBV5-5	TRBJ1-4	CASSRDRINEKLFF
TRBV5-1	TRBJ2-5	CASRLSGEETQYF
TRBV4-2	TRBJ2-7	CASSQEDGTLRLKQYF
TRBV6-2/TRBV6-3	TRBJ1-6	CASSIGTDSPLHF
TRBV7-2	TRBJ2-7	CASSPLQGAKVYEQYF
TRBV18	TRBJ1-5	CASSPYGDSNQPQHF
TRBV7-9	TRBJ2-1	CASSPTVNEQFF
TRBV19	TRBJ1-2	CASRGQDYGYTF
TRBV29-1	TRBJ2-1	CSVEERLANNEQFF
TRBV6-2/TRBV6-3	TRBJ2-4	CASRIAGTNIQYF
TRBV6-2/TRBV6-3	TRBJ2-5	CASSYPRRGGEETQYF
TRBV29-1	TRBJ2-7	CSVEDWGTPYEQYF
TRBV24-1	TRBJ2-1	CATSLGDNEQFF
TRBV7-6	TRBJ1-6	CASSLTGPGDNSPLHF
TRBV9	TRBJ2-4	CASSVLAGGQDIQYF
TRBV27	TRBJ2-7	CASSGGRGDTGEQYF
TRBV12-3/TRBV12-4	TRBJ2-2	CASSWGRSTSGELFF
TRBV7-2	TRBJ2-5	CASSKARDNRAETQYF
TRBV29-1	TRBJ2-7	CSVQNRAGALTEQYF
TRBV9	TRBJ2-2	CASSALRTGELFF
TRBV7-9	TRBJ1-1	CASREYYQAFF
TRBV12-3/TRBV12-4	TRBJ1-4	CASSLSQGTGNEKLFF
TRBV6-5	TRBJ2-7	CASSWRQGVSEQYF
TRBV5-1	TRBJ1-1	CASSTLPTLNTEAFF
TRBV7-2	TRBJ1-6	CASSLTQGAFSPLHF
TRBV24-1	TRBJ2-7	CATSHRDSRRRYF
TRBV5-1	TRBJ2-3	CASSLAQPTDTQYF
TRBV2	TRBJ2-2	CASTPRRVTNTGELFF
TRBV4-1	TRBJ1-2	CASSRSDRAYGYTF
TRBV7-2	TRBJ2-5	CASSFASDETQYF
TRBV28	TRBJ2-1	CASSLRLAGGYYNEQFF
TRBV28	TRBJ2-5	CASSFLGDGETQYF
TRBV15	TRBJ2-3	CATSRVTLGQRTTDTQYF
TRBV27	TRBJ2-1	CASSLQGIYNEQFF
TRBV7-9	TRBJ2-2	CASRSGGLDTGELFF
TRBV30	TRBJ1-3	CAWNRDRVPLISGNTIYF
TRBV7-9	TRBJ2-3	CASSLGGAGTRDTQYF
TRBV3-1	TRBJ1-6	CASSQERVRNSPLHF
TRBV16	TRBJ1-6	CASSQRTDNSPLHF
TRBV28	TRBJ2-7	CASSPDRDEQYF
TRBV28	TRBJ2-7	CASSSPGQGLNEQYF
TRBV10-3	TRBJ2-3	CAISEVAARADTQYF
TRBV15	TRBJ2-5	CATSAVDSGETQYF
TRBV12-3/TRBV12-4	TRBJ1-2	CASSPPGSGYTF
TRBV12-3/TRBV12-4	TRBJ1-6	CASSDTGLNSPLHF
TRBV11-2	TRBJ1-1	CASSSNWLTGEGPEAFF
TRBV29-1	TRBJ2-7	CSVGPTSGRVYEQYF
TRBV5-1	TRBJ2-3	CASSSGTSGGALTETQYF
TRBV13	TRBJ2-2	CASSLKRAGDRLGELFF
TRBV5-1	TRBJ2-3	CASSFLSSGTTDTQYF
TRBV9	TRBJ2-7	CASSVEDRTYEQYF
TRBV5-1	TRBJ2-7	CASRSGTGNEQYF
TRBV4-3	TRBJ1-1	CASSQESRLNTEAFF
TRBV20-1	TRBJ2-5	CSASRGRLQETQYF